What follows are 10 T cell receptor beta chains derived from one specimen sequenced in a study of shared clonotypes between healthy human individuals. Data came from immunoSEQ multiplex PCR; TCRdb stores just in-frame clones and leaves some out. The sample has 600,000 to 750,000 clones; 90% are singletons. The sequencing sample was made of memory CD8+ T cells from PBMCs. The subset is: CD45RO+ cells pooled with CCR7-negative TemRA cells. The source of these receptors is a man aged 18-30 years in good health. Some clones in this sample may be carry-over from other donors' samples.

The gene calls are TRBV11-2 and TRBJ2-1; TRBD2 matches at 13 bases. With 4 bases clipped from V and 8 bases from J, the junction kept 5 bases outside the gene matches. The CDR3 has 15 amino acids. Germline CDR1 and CDR2: SGHAT and FQNNGV. CDR3 sequence reads: CASSSGTSGADEQFF. The CDR3 bases are TGTGCCAGCAGCTCTGGGACTAGCGGGGCCGATGAGCAGTTCTTC.

About this clone itself: At one end, the junction sequence differs from germline, possibly due to a read error. CDR3 amino acids: CASSLEGLGGYEQHF. DNA for the CDR3: TGTGCCAGCAGCTTAGAGGGACTAGGAGGTTACGAGCAGCACTTC. This chain joins TRBV7-2 and TRBJ2-7; 8 bases fit TRBD2. The CDR3 sequence is 15 residues long. Germline CDR1 is SGHTA and CDR2 is FQGNSA.

The chain is built from TRBV27 and TRBJ2-7, with 10 positions matching TRBD2. Germline V gene sequence: CDR1 MNHEY, CDR2 SMNVEV (reference sequence). V was pared by 3 bases and J by 5 bases, with 10 bases of the junction left unmatched. The CDR3 runs to 16 residues. Here the CDR3 DNA reads TGTGCCAGCAGTTTTATACTAGCGGGAAATAGCGACGAGCAGTACTTC. Translating gives CASSFILAGNSDEQYF.

The CDR3: CASEGQWEQYF. The CDR3 DNA follows: TGTGCCAGCGAGGGACAGTGGGAGCAGTACTTC. The V and J genes are TRBV28 and TRBJ2-5; 7 nucleotides line up with TRBD1. CDR1 is MDHEN, CDR2 SYDVKM, per germline. The CDR3 has 11 residues. V was pared by 8 bases and J by 11 bases, with 8 bases of the junction left unmatched.

Only one count was recorded for this clone. CDR3 protein: CASSPLGSGETQYF. For the CDR3, the DNA is TGTGCCAGCAGCCCCCTGGGTAGTGGAGAGACCCAGTACTTC. The chain employs TRBV7-2 and TRBJ2-5, with D hard to call. Trimming stripped 5 bases from V and 4 bases from J, with 14 bases between. Looked up from germline, CDR1 is SGHTA and CDR2 is FQGNSA. The CDR3 runs 14 residues.

This clone came up a few times. V gene TRBV4-1 combines with J gene TRBJ1-1; TRBD1 agrees at 8 bases. This CDR3 contains 15 residues. V shed 4 bases and J 2 bases; nucleotides not matched to a gene: 6. Germline lookup yields CDR1 MGHRA and CDR2 YSYEKL. CDR3 in amino acids: CASSLLGQGNTEAFF. CDR3 in DNA: TGCGCCAGCAGCCTCCTAGGACAGGGAAACACTGAAGCTTTCTTT.

The gene calls are TRBV7-9 and TRBJ2-3, with 7 bases identical to TRBD2. The CDR3 covers 13 residues. The V gene's germline CDR1 is SEHNR and CDR2 FQNEAQ (reference sequence). With V trimmed by 5 bases and J by 12 bases, 11 bases remained unmatched. The CDR3 region has the DNA TGTGCCAGCAGCCCCCCCGGGAGCGGGGCTCAGTATTTT. Residues: CASSPPGSGAQYF.

This rearrangement joins TRBV28 to TRBJ2-3; 10 bases are a match to TRBD2. CDR3 length: 12 residues. CDR1 and CDR2 (germline): MDHEN, SYDVKM. V was clipped by 3 bases and J by 13 bases; unmatched bases: 4. CDR3 coding DNA: TGTGCCAGCAGTTTCTCTAGCGGGAGCAAGTATTTT. Its protein product is CASSFSSGSKYF.

With regard to this clone: A far larger clone differs by one base, so this is likely a read error. V and J are TRBV5-4 and TRBJ1-1, with D tentatively TRBD1 (5 bases). CDR3 length: 13 amino acids. V was trimmed by 5 bases and J by 1 base, leaving 9 bases between them. CDR1 and CDR2 from the germline V gene are SGHNT and YYREEE (reference sequence). This CDR3 is CASRGTANTEAFF. For the CDR3, the DNA is TGTGCCAGCAGAGGGACGGCGAACACTGAAGCTTTCTTT.

This chain's CDR3 is CASSFLRTDEQYF. The CDR3 DNA sequence: TGTGCCAGCAGCTTTCTTCGGACAGACGAGCAGTACTTC. The rearrangement uses TRBV7-9 and TRBJ2-7; tentative D call: TRBD1 (6 bases). Germline CDR1 reads SEHNR; CDR2 reads FQNEAQ (reference sequence). This CDR3 comprises 13 residues. Trimming pared 3 bases from V and 5 bases from J, leaving 11 bases between.